The 3 T cell receptor beta chains given below trace back to one sample, sequenced in a study of STAT5B mutations in CD4+ large granular lymphocyte leukemia. Measured with immunoSEQ multiplex PCR; TCRdb has only the in-frame clones, and not every one. The sample holds fewer than 35,000 clones; about two thirds are singletons and the top ten take 1.5% to 2%. The sample comprised CD4+ T cells from blood buffy coats. All receptors derive from a human donor in good health.

This chain connects TRBV7-9 to TRBJ2-7, with D unresolved. V shed 5 bases and J shed 7 bases, with 9 bases lying between them. Germline-derived CDR1 and CDR2 are SEHNR and FQNEAQ (reference sequence). CDR3 length equals 11 residues. This CDR3 is CASSPIEEQYF. CDR3 in DNA: TGTGCCAGCAGCCCTATTGAGGAGCAGTACTTC.

The gene calls are TRBV30 and TRBJ2-7, with TRBD2 matching over 7 bases. CDR1 is GTSNPN, CDR2 SVGIG, per germline (reference sequence). With V trimmed by 0 bases and J by 6 bases, 8 bases remained unmatched. The CDR3 is made up of 14 amino acids. CDR3 in DNA: TGTGCCTGGAGTGTATCGCGGGGGATTGTCGAGCAGTACTTC. Its translation: CAWSVSRGIVEQYF.

The chain has TRBV5-1 and TRBJ1-6; D may be TRBD1 (5 bases). The V and J ends lost 0 bases and 5 bases respectively, with 9 bases between them. CDR3 length equals 15 residues. Germline values: CDR1 SGHRS, CDR2 YFSETQ. For the CDR3, the DNA is TGCGCCAGCAGCTTGGGGGGCAGGAATAATTCACCCCTCCACTTT. It codes for CASSLGGRNNSPLHF. Full variable domain (remainder filled in from reference TRBV5-1 and TRBJ1-6): KAGVTQTPRYLIKTRGQQVTLSCSPISGHRSVSWYQQTPGQGLQFLFEYFSETQRNKGNFPGRFSGRQFSNSRSEMNVSTLELGDSALYLCASSLGGRNNSPLHFGNGTRLTVT.